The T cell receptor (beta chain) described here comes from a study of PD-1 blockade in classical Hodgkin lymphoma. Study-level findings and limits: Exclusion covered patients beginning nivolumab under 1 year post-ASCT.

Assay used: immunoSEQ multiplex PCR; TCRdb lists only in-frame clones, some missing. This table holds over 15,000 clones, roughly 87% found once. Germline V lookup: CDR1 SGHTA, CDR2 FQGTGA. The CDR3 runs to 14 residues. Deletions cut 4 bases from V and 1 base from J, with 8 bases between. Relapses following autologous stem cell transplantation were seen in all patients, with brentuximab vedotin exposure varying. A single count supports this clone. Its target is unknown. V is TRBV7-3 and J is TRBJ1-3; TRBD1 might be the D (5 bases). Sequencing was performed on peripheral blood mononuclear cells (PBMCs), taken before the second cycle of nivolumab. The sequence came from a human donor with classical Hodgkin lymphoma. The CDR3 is CASSSGGSGNTIYF. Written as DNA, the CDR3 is TGTGCCAGCAGCTCTGGGGGGTCTGGAAACACCATATATTTT.